This T cell receptor beta chain emerged from a study of blood T cell repertoires in COVID-19. V was cut by 4 bases and J by 2 bases, with 14 bases left in between. Germline V gene lookup returns CDR1 GTSNPN and CDR2 SVGIG (reference sequence). This CDR3 has 14 amino acids. Clones were read by immunoSEQ multiplex PCR, and TCRdb kept only the in-frame ones, dropping some. The sample has around 160,000 clones, around 80% seen once. This receptor was obtained from a woman of 80 years or more with acute or convalescent COVID-19. This chain links TRBV30 with TRBJ1-1; weak D call: TRBD1 (5 bases). Specimen: peripheral blood. CDR3 DNA: TGTGCCTGGACCCCGGGCAGGGCAAACACTGAAGCTTTCTTT. Protein sequence: CAWTPGRANTEAFF.